Following are 3 T cell receptor beta chains from one sample sequenced in a study of T cells in women clearing cervical HPV infection. The assay was immunoSEQ multiplex PCR, and TCRdb's table has in-frame clones only and misses some. The table gives more than 11,000 clones; the top ten clones make up about a fifth of it. The sequencing input was blood buffy coat. The receptors derive from a woman aged 18-70 years with a cervical HPV16 infection that either progressed to CIN3+ or cleared (not recorded which).

Concerning this clone itself: Read data end 3 residues before the CDR3 end; the end is taken from the germline J gene. This chain joins TRBV11-3 and TRBJ2-2; no firm D call. Germline-derived CDR1 and CDR2 are SGHNT and YENEEA. CDR3 length: 14 residues. CDR3 DNA, as far as it was read: TGTGCCAGCAGCTTAGGGCGGCAGACTTCACCG. Encoded protein: CASSLGRQTSP. The CDR3 in full is CASSLGRQTSPLFF.

The CDR3 DNA, read in part, is TGTGCCTGGAGCTCAGGACAGGATAATTCACCC. This encodes CAWSSGQDNSP. The whole CDR3 protein is CAWSSGQDNSPLHF. The rearrangement uses TRBV30 and TRBJ1-6; 7 nucleotides agree with TRBD1. The read comes to an end 3 residues before the CDR3 does, leaving the germline J gene to fill in the end. Per germline, CDR1 GTSNPN and CDR2 SVGIG (reference sequence). This CDR3 is 14 amino acids long. Trimming cost V 3 bases and J 5 bases; bases outside gene matches: 4.

Of note for this clone: The CDR3 goes on 3 residues after the read ends, and that part is filled in from the germline J gene. The V gene is TRBV4-2, the J gene TRBJ1-1; D is undetermined. The CDR3 has 16 amino acids. Per the germline V gene, CDR1 is LGHNA and CDR2 is YNFKEQ. Trimming pared 1 base from V and 5 bases from J, leaving 17 bases between. Incomplete CDR3 DNA: TGTGCCAGCAGCCAAGTTTTCGGGGTTGGAGGGACTGAA. Its translation is CASSQVFGVGGTE. The whole CDR3 region reads CASSQVFGVGGTEAFF.